This T cell receptor beta chain was recovered during a study of T-cell reconstitution after alpha-beta-depleted transplantation in children. The authors prepared the TCRbeta library with unique molecular identifiers. TCRdb re-called the PCR reads through MiXCR, storing one row per CDR3 protein. The data contain some 600,000 distinct CDR3 sequences, around 16% of them singletons. The CDR3 is made up of 16 amino acids. Trimming removed 1 base at V and 5 bases at J, with 19 bases between. Germline V lookup: CDR1 DFQATT, CDR2 SNEGSKA (reference sequence). The receptor was isolated from a human donor who donated a stem cell graft to a child with acute myeloid leukemia. This rearrangement joins TRBV20-1 to TRBJ2-3, with a weak D call TRBD2 (6 bases). This specimen consisted of PBMCs from the stem cell graft donor, obtained from the stem cell graft. The CDR3 coding sequence is TGCAGTGCTAGAGGCCCGGGTCGGGGGTTAGTAGATACGCAGTATTTT. As protein: CSARGPGRGLVDTQYF.